These T cell receptor beta chains were read from a single sample in a study of T cell repertoires in cytomegalovirus infection. A single record per CDR3 protein comes from TCRdb applying MiXCR to the reads. Of approximately 240,000 distinct CDR3 sequences listed, roughly 12% were seen once; the top ten hold 1.5% to 2%. The specimen was PBMCs. The receptors shown here come from a human donor in good health (CMV status not recorded). Some clones in this sample may be carry-over from other donors' samples. Each CDR3 is given with its conserved first and last residue. A D gene is named only where the DNA matches it firmly. Where a row states a size, it is once, few, many or the class of an expanded clone; other rows omit it.

TRBV7-2	NA	NA	TRBJ1-2	CASSLGGLDYGYTF	TGTGCCAGCAGCTTAGGGGGGCTTGACTATGGCTACACCTTC
TRBV7-2	NA	many	TRBJ2-7	CASSLQRGSLYEQYF	TGTGCCAGCAGCTTACAACGGGGGTCACTCTACGAGCAGTACTTC
TRBV7-2	NA	few	TRBJ1-2	CASSSTTGTNYGYTF	TGTGCCAGCAGCAGTACTACAGGGACTAACTATGGCTACACCTTC
TRBV20-1	TRBD2	few	TRBJ2-2	CSAEIAGGSGELFF	TGCAGTGCCGAAATCGCGGGAGGCTCCGGGGAGCTGTTTTTT
TRBV19	TRBD1	many	TRBJ1-1	CASSIDRDTEAFF	TGTGCCAGTAGTATTGACAGGGACACTGAAGCTTTCTTT
TRBV19	TRBD1	few	TRBJ2-7	CATRDSFYEQYF	TGTGCCACCCGGGACAGCTTCTACGAGCAGTACTTC
TRBV2	NA	few	TRBJ2-2	CASSELATLITGELFF	TGTGCCAGCAGTGAACTAGCAACGTTGATAACCGGGGAGCTGTTTTTT
TRBV28	TRBD1	NA	TRBJ1-2	CASSNGTGGSFYGYTF	TGTGCCAGCAGTAACGGGACAGGGGGTTCCTTTTATGGCTACACCTTC
TRBV7-2	NA	many	TRBJ2-7	CASSSGGSSYEQYF	TGTGCCAGCAGCTCAGGGGGGAGCTCCTACGAGCAGTACTTC
TRBV20-1	NA	few	TRBJ1-4	CSAKSTSYEKLFF	TGCAGTGCTAAGAGCACGTCTTATGAAAAACTGTTTTTT
TRBV7-8	NA	many	TRBJ1-1	CASSLQRQTEAFF	TGTGCCAGCAGCTTACAAAGACAGACCGAAGCTTTCTTT
TRBV7-2	NA	many	TRBJ1-5	CASSGGSRAGNQPQHF	TGTGCCAGCAGCGGAGGAAGCCGGGCCGGCAATCAGCCCCAGCATTTT
TRBV7-2	TRBD1	many	TRBJ1-6	CASSFTGGRGSYNSPLHF	TGTGCCAGCAGCTTTACAGGGGGCAGAGGATCCTATAATTCACCCCTCCACTTT
TRBV19	NA	many	TRBJ2-3	CASSSRLDTQYF	TGTGCCAGTAGTTCCCGATTAGATACGCAGTATTTT
TRBV7-2	NA	many	TRBJ1-1	CASSLAGGGNTEAFF	TGTGCCAGCAGCTTAGCTGGGGGAGGAAACACTGAAGCTTTCTTT
TRBV7-2	TRBD1	many	TRBJ1-2	CASSRDSANYGYTF	TGTGCCAGCAGCCGGGACAGTGCAAACTATGGCTACACCTTC
TRBV4-3	NA	many	TRBJ1-2	CASSPGSDFYGYTF	TGCGCCAGCAGCCCGGGGAGTGACTTCTATGGCTACACCTTC
TRBV25-1	NA	NA	TRBJ2-1	CASSFTPLRENYNEQFF	TGTGCCAGCAGTTTTACCCCCCTTAGGGAAAACTACAATGAGCAGTTCTTC
TRBV29-1	NA	once	TRBJ1-1	CSASGAQGPPNTEAFF	TGCAGCGCCTCTGGGGCCCAGGGGCCCCCGAACACTGAAGCTTTCTTT
TRBV6-2/TRBV6-3	NA	many	TRBJ1-1	CASNPSPPVGTEAFF	TGTGCCAGCAACCCCTCACCGCCCGTGGGGACTGAAGCTTTCTTT
TRBV4-1	TRBD1	many	TRBJ1-1	CASSQPGQGSRTEAFF	TGTGCCAGCAGCCAACCGGGACAGGGGTCCCGAACTGAAGCTTTCTTT
TRBV7-2	NA	many	TRBJ2-1	CASGASRSYNEQFF	TGTGCCAGCGGCGCTTCTCGCTCCTACAATGAGCAGTTCTTC
TRBV11-2	NA	many	TRBJ1-1	CASNLGGNEAFF	TGTGCCAGCAACTTGGGTGGGAATGAAGCTTTCTTT
TRBV7-2	NA	many	TRBJ2-1	CASSLSQGEQFF	TGTGCCAGCAGCCTTAGTCAGGGTGAGCAGTTCTTC